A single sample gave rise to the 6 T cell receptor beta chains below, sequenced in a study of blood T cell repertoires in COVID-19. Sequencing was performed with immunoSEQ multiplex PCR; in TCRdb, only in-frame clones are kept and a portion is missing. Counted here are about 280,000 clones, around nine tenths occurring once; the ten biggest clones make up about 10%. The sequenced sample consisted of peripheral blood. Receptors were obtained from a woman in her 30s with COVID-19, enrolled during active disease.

The CDR3 sequence is CASSGQGSDATNEKLFF. The DNA for the CDR3 is TGTGCCAGCAGCGGACAGGGGTCGGATGCAACTAATGAAAAACTGTTTTTT. The rearrangement joins TRBV7-2 to TRBJ1-4; 9 nucleotides line up with TRBD1. Germline assignment: CDR1 SGHTA and CDR2 FQGNSA. V was pared by 5 bases and J by 0 bases, with 7 bases of the junction left unmatched. The CDR3 totals 17 residues. The variable domain in full, completed from reference TRBV7-2 and TRBJ1-4, reads GAGVSQSPSNKVTEKGKDVELRCDPISGHTALYWYRQSLGQGLEFLIYFQGNSAPDKSGLPSDRFSAERTGGSVSTLTIQRTQQEDSAVYLCASSGQGSDATNEKLFFGSGTQLSVL.

The CDR3 region is CASSFRGPYNEQFF. Written as DNA, the CDR3 is TGTGCCAGCAGCTTCAGGGGTCCCTACAATGAGCAGTTCTTC. The rearrangement links TRBV5-6 to TRBJ2-1, with a possible D match to TRBD1 (6 bases). From germline, CDR1 is SGHDT and CDR2 YYEEEE. The CDR3 length is 14 residues. V shed 2 bases and J shed 2 bases, with 8 bases lying between them.

The CDR3 region is CASSLGQTTDTQYF. As DNA, the CDR3 is TGTGCCAGCAGCTTAGGACAGACCACAGATACGCAGTATTTT. This chain uses TRBV11-3 with TRBJ2-3; perhaps TRBD1 as D (5 bases). Germline V lookup: CDR1 SGHNT, CDR2 YENEEA. The CDR3 spans 14 residues. The V end lost 1 base, the J end lost 2 bases, and 7 bases lay between the germline ends. Drawing the rest from reference TRBV11-3 and TRBJ2-3, the complete variable domain is EAGVVQSPRYKIIEKKQPVAFWCNPISGHNTLYWYLQNLGQGPELLIRYENEEAVDDSQLPKDRFSAERLKGVDSTLKIQPAELGDSAVYLCASSLGQTTDTQYFGPGTRLTVL.

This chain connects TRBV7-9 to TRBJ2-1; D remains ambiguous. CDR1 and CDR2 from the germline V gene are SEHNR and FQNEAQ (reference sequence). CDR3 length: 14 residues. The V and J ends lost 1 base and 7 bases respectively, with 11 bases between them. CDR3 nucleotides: TGTGCCAGCAGCTTAGTAGGAGACGGGAATGAGCAGTTCTTC. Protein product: CASSLVGDGNEQFF.

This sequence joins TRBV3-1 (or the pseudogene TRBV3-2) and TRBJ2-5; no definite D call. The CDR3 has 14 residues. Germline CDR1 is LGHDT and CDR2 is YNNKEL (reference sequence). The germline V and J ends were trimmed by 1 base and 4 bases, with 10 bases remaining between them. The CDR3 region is CASSQGGAGETQYF. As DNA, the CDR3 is TGTGCCAGCAGCCAAGGCGGAGCCGGAGAGACCCAGTACTTC.

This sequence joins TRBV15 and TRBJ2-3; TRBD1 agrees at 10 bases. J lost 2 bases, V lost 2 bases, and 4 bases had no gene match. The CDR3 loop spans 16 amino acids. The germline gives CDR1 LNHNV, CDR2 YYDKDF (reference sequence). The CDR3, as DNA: TGTGCCACCAGCAGATCCGGGACAGGGGTCACAGATACGCAGTATTTT. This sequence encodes CATSRSGTGVTDTQYF.